What follows are 13 T cell receptor beta chains derived from one specimen sequenced in a study of blood T cell repertoires in COVID-19. Generated by immunoSEQ multiplex PCR, the TCRdb table keeps only in-frame clones and is missing some. The data hold around 140,000 clones, with approximately 82% observed a single time. The sequencing input was peripheral blood. The receptor set was obtained from a human donor with acute or convalescent COVID-19. The donor label of this sample is uncertain.

The chain links TRBV2 to TRBJ1-5; D not certain. This CDR3 has 14 residues. Germline values: CDR1 SNHLY, CDR2 FYNNEI. Trimming removed 3 bases at V and 7 bases at J, with 13 bases between. Here the CDR3 reads CASSDRTVSQPQHF. The DNA of the CDR3 is TGTGCCAGCAGTGATAGAACGGTTTCACAGCCCCAGCATTTT.

The rearrangement uses TRBV7-8 and TRBJ2-3; tentative D call: TRBD1 (5 bases). CDR1 SGHVS and CDR2 FQNEAQ come from the germline V gene. Trimming removed 5 bases at V and 4 bases at J, with 16 bases between. The CDR3 is made up of 15 amino acids. The chain's CDR3 is CASSPQAVSADTQYF. The CDR3 region has the DNA TGTGCCAGCAGCCCACAGGCCGTCTCGGCAGATACGCAGTATTTT.

V gene TRBV6-5 combines with J gene TRBJ2-2; TRBD2 agrees at 9 bases. V lost 2 bases, J lost 7 bases, and 8 bases stayed unmatched. Germline V lookup: CDR1 MNHEY, CDR2 SVGAGI. The CDR3 runs 16 residues. CDR3: CASSYGYSGGSGELFF. The CDR3, as DNA: TGTGCCAGCAGTTACGGGTATAGCGGGGGAAGCGGGGAGCTGTTTTTT.

The chain recombines TRBV18 with TRBJ1-3; weak D call: TRBD1 (5 bases). V lost 3 bases, J lost 4 bases, and 13 bases lay in between. Germline V gene data show CDR1 as KGHSH and CDR2 as LQKENI. The CDR3 totals 15 residues. CDR3 DNA sequence: TGTGCCAGCTCACCGAAGGGGCTAACGGGAAACACCATATATTTT. Amino acid sequence: CASSPKGLTGNTIYF.

V and J are TRBV27 and TRBJ1-5; 9 nucleotides align to TRBD1. J was trimmed by 4 bases and V by 11 bases; bases with no gene match: 12. This CDR3 has 15 amino acids. CDR1 and CDR2 from the germline V gene are MNHEY and SMNVEV (reference sequence). The CDR3 DNA reads as TGTGCCGCCTCGGTCCCTGGACAGGGGAATCAGCCCCAGCATTTT. Amino acids: CAASVPGQGNQPQHF.

This chain uses TRBV10-3 with TRBJ1-2; 8 bases line up with TRBD1. The CDR3 contains 15 residues. V gave up 7 bases and J gave up 4 bases; unmatched junction bases: 11. CDR1 is ENHRY, CDR2 SYGVKD, per germline. The CDR3 bases are TGTGCCATCAATTCCCCCGGACAGGGTCCCTATGGCTACACCTTC. Translated, it gives CAINSPGQGPYGYTF.

The chain combines TRBV11-2 with TRBJ2-6; TRBD1 is a possible D gene (5 bases). Per germline, CDR1 SGHAT and CDR2 FQNNGV. V lost 2 bases and J lost 1, with 6 bases in between. This CDR3 has 15 residues. CDR3 nucleotide sequence: TGTGCCAGCAGCTTACAGGGTTCTGGGGCCAACGTCCTGACTTTC. Its protein is CASSLQGSGANVLTF.

This clone has a single count. The chain employs TRBV30 and TRBJ1-2; possibly TRBD1 for D (5 bases). Germline V gives CDR1 GTSNPN, CDR2 SVGIG (reference sequence). This CDR3 has 15 amino acids. V lost 0 bases and J lost 4, with 15 bases in between. CDR3 loop: CAWSVIAGGTYGYTF. The DNA for the CDR3 is TGTGCCTGGAGTGTAATCGCCGGGGGGACCTATGGCTACACCTTC.

The chain employs TRBV5-1 and TRBJ1-3; tentatively, D is TRBD1 (6 bases). V was cut by 4 bases and J by 0 bases, with 11 bases left in between. From germline, CDR1 is SGHRS and CDR2 YFSETQ. The length of the CDR3 is 15 residues. The CDR3 DNA sequence: TGCGCCAGCAGCGGACAGCCAAGCTCTGGAAACACCATATATTTT. This sequence encodes CASSGQPSSGNTIYF.

The genes are TRBV29-1 and TRBJ1-1; TRBD1 is a possible D gene (5 bases). From germline, CDR1 is SQVTM and CDR2 ANQGSEA. CDR3 length: 12 amino acids. Trimming cost V 5 bases and J 5 bases, with 12 bases left between them. This CDR3 is CSVPTGGTEAFF. CDR3 sequence (DNA): TGCAGCGTTCCAACAGGAGGGACTGAAGCTTTCTTT.

CDR3 sequence: CASSPQGGLGIAEAFF. In nucleotides, the CDR3 is TGTGCCAGCAGCCCCCAGGGGGGACTTGGGATCGCTGAAGCTTTCTTT. V gene TRBV7-2 combines with J gene TRBJ1-1; 7 nucleotides match TRBD1. Germline values: CDR1 SGHTA, CDR2 FQGNSA. The CDR3 runs 16 residues. Trimming cost V 5 bases and J 6 bases; bases outside gene matches: 15.

This clone is a singleton in its sample. This chain uses TRBV27 with TRBJ2-6; D possibly corresponds to TRBD1 (6 bases). The CDR3 is 17 amino acids. Germline V lookup: CDR1 MNHEY, CDR2 SMNVEV (reference sequence). The germline V and J ends were trimmed by 1 base and 4 bases, with 14 bases remaining between them. The CDR3 is CASSLWAGESGANVLTF. CDR3 DNA sequence: TGTGCCAGCAGTTTATGGGCAGGGGAATCAGGGGCCAACGTCCTGACTTTC.

A few counts support this clone. This chain links TRBV10-3 with TRBJ1-3; 8 nucleotides align to TRBD1. The CDR3 is made up of 13 amino acids. The germline V gene has CDR1 ENHRY and CDR2 SYGVKD. The V and J ends lost 8 bases and 2 bases, in that order; junction bases with no gene match: 2. CDR3 loop: CAIGRGPGNTIYF. The CDR3 nucleotides are TGTGCCATCGGCAGGGGGCCTGGAAACACCATATATTTT.